This T cell receptor (beta chain) was identified during a study of blood T cell repertoires in COVID-19 (dated by TCRdb to about 2020). Background on the whole study: The collaborator samples originated in the United States, Italy and Spain and spanned the acute and convalescent phases of COVID-19. Where available, HLA class I and class II types were taken from metadata supplied by the sample provider and were not determined by assay-based typing. A de-identified subject ID, COVID-19 status, age in years and sex were almost always included in the sample metadata. A freely available public database, intended as a resource for researchers studying the immune response to SARS-CoV-2, is where the repertoires were released. The samples were drawn from the first 160 participants of the ongoing ImmuneRACE study and from some 1,300 subjects provided by 6 global collaborators. The prospective study material was composed of cDNA or gDNA derived from T cells, B-cell-depleted T cells, or PBMCs. Deeply sampled blood TCRbeta repertoires from subjects exposed to, actively infected with, or recovered from COVID-19 were included in the dataset. Overall study outcomes, separate from this receptor: The amount of clinical and demographic metadata varied by source and participant and was provided uncurated.

A word on this clone: Its recognized antigen is unknown. Within one base of it there is no much larger clone, and no base qualities were kept.

In Seattle, one collaborating source enrolled patients while the infection was active and tracked those patients longitudinally over the course of disease. Whole blood was collected in K2EDTA tubes by collaborating institutions according to the institutions' own protocols. For TCRbeta analysis, collaborators shipped samples in one of three forms: frozen whole blood, isolated PBMCs, or DNA extracted from either of those sample types. The immunoSEQ Assay, a bias-controlled multiplex PCR, was used to amplify TCRbeta CDR3 regions from genomic DNA. Per the original workflow: Nucleated cell counts per sample were estimated from amplification of reference gene primers within the assay. Sequence reads were collapsed and filtered to measure the absolute abundance of every unique TCRbeta CDR3 rearrangement. For each sample, productive Simpson clonality was calculated as the square root of Simpson's diversity index across productive rearrangements. TCRdb provides this immuneACCESS table in a form limited to in-frame rearrangements. Some clones are lacking; in checked studies, under half of them reflect an unresolved V gene, and why the rest are absent is not known. The DNA gave D and trimming, while V, J and clone size come from that table. This sample lists about 310,000 clones; nearly 90% were detected once. Under 1.1% of the sample is taken by the ten largest.

Sequenced material: peripheral blood. This receptor was taken from a woman aged 35 to 49 with COVID-19, enrolled during active disease.

The sequenced DNA: TGTGCCAGCAGTGAGCAGAATAGCAATCAGCCCCAGCATTTT. Its translation reads: CASSEQNSNQPQHF. The receptor chain draws on TRBV25-1 and TRBJ1-5; no D gene call is confident. The germline ends are 6 bases apart after V is trimmed by 3 bases and J by 0 bases. The germline V gene supplies CDR1 MGHDK and CDR2 SYGVNS. Its CDR3 holds 14 amino acids, cysteine through phenylalanine. CDR3 DNA only is kept here, 42 bases in frame from base 1.